One and the same sample provided the 30 T cell receptor beta chains below, sequenced in a study of blood T cell repertoires in COVID-19 (dated by TCRdb to the early 2020s). Libraries came from the immunoSEQ multiplex PCR assay. TCRdb obtained this table from immuneACCESS and retained in-frame rearrangements with V and J assigned. These tables miss some clones; where compared with another copy, unresolved V genes account for less than half of the shortfall, and the remainder is unexplained. This sample comprises about 160,000 clones, roughly 87% of them detected only once. The ten largest clones add up to 3% to 4.5% of the sample. The sequencing sample was made of peripheral blood. These receptors all stem from a woman aged 55-70 years who had recovered from COVID-19.

This chain joins TRBV6-5 and TRBJ1-2, with 9 bases that match TRBD1. Germline V gene sequence: CDR1 MNHEY, CDR2 SVGAGI. Trimming cost V 0 bases and J 7 bases; bases outside gene matches: 3. The CDR3 has 14 residues. This CDR3 reads CASSYSGTGTGYTF. The CDR3 DNA sequence: TGTGCCAGCAGTTACTCGGGGACAGGGACTGGCTACACCTTC.

The V and J genes are TRBV13 and TRBJ2-7; D might be TRBD2 (6 bases). Germline V CDR1 and CDR2: PRHDT, FYEKMQ (reference sequence). Trimming took off 6 bases at V and 0 bases at J, with 12 bases between the two ends. This CDR3 region has 14 residues. Here the CDR3 DNA reads TGTGCCAGCAGAAAAGCGGGTGCCTCCTACGAGCAGTACTTC. Its translation: CASRKAGASYEQYF.

This chain connects TRBV5-6 to TRBJ1-2, with 7 positions matching TRBD1. CDR3 length equals 16 residues. The germline V gene encodes CDR1 SGHDT and CDR2 YYEEEE. V lost 4 bases, J lost 2 bases, and 11 bases stayed unmatched. CDR3 nucleotides: TGTGCCAGCAGCATGTGGGACAGTCGACACAACTATGGCTACACCTTC. The encoded protein is CASSMWDSRHNYGYTF.

CDR3 protein: CASRAGGPTDTQYF. CDR3 in DNA: TGTGCCAGCAGAGCGGGGGGGCCGACAGATACGCAGTATTTT. This chain joins TRBV7-6 and TRBJ2-3; the match to TRBD2 covers 10 bases. The CDR3 loop spans 14 amino acids. The V and J ends lost 6 bases and 3 bases, in that order; junction bases with no gene match: 3. CDR1 and CDR2 from the germline V gene are SGHVS and FNYEAQ. The complete variable domain, with remaining parts taken from reference TRBV7-6 and TRBJ2-3, reads GAGVSQSPRYKVTKRGQDVALRCDPISGHVSLYWYRQALGQGPEFLTYFNYEAQQDKSGLPNDRFSAERPEGSISTLTIQRTEQRDSAMYRCASRAGGPTDTQYFGPGTRLTVL.

This clone occurred once. The chain carries TRBV19 and TRBJ2-3; TRBD2 matches 14 bases. V was clipped by 4 bases and J by 2 bases; unmatched bases: 5. Germline CDR1 is LNHDA and CDR2 is SQIVND (reference sequence). The CDR3 runs to 17 residues. The CDR3 spells CASSTGLAGGHTDTQYF. The CDR3 DNA is TGTGCCAGTAGTACCGGACTAGCGGGGGGTCACACAGATACGCAGTATTTT.

This rearrangement joins TRBV10-3 to TRBJ2-5; TRBD2 matches at 7 bases. V shed 0 bases, J shed 6 bases, and the junction held 1 base outside the gene matches. The CDR3 consists of 13 residues. Germline V gives CDR1 ENHRY, CDR2 SYGVKD. The CDR3 region has the DNA TGTGCCATCAGTGAGTCCGGGGGGAAGACCCAGTACTTC. The encoded protein is CAISESGGKTQYF.

This chain joins TRBV6-5 and TRBJ1-6, with TRBD1 matching 10 bases. Germline V gene lookup returns CDR1 MNHEY and CDR2 SVGAGI. The CDR3 is 15 amino acids. After removal of 6 bases from V and 10 bases from J, the junction contained 9 bases not matched to a gene. The CDR3 DNA sequence: TGTGCCAGCAGAATGACAGGGGGCGTAGGGTCACCCCTCCACTTT. The encoded protein is CASRMTGGVGSPLHF.

V gene TRBV5-6 combines with J gene TRBJ2-5; 7 nucleotides align to TRBD2. Germline trimming cut 1 base from V and 1 base from J; bases unmatched to any gene: 4. CDR3 size: 15 residues. Germline lookup yields CDR1 SGHDT and CDR2 YYEEEE. CDR3 sequence: CASSLFLAAQETQYF. CDR3 DNA sequence: TGTGCCAGCAGCTTGTTTCTAGCGGCCCAAGAGACCCAGTACTTC. The full variable domain, completed using reference TRBV5-6 and TRBJ2-5, is DAGVTQSPTHLIKTRGQQVTLRCSPKSGHDTVSWYQQALGQGPQFIFQYYEEEERQRGNFPDRFSGHQFPNYSSELNVNALLLGDSALYLCASSLFLAAQETQYFGPGTRLLVL.

The DNA for the CDR3 is TGTGCCAGTAGTATAGATACCCAGGGGGTGGATACGCAGTATTTT. It encodes CASSIDTQGVDTQYF. V gene TRBV19 combines with J gene TRBJ2-3; 7 nucleotides match TRBD1. Unmatched junction bases numbered 6, after V lost 0 bases and J lost 6 bases. From germline, CDR1 is LNHDA and CDR2 SQIVND (reference sequence). The CDR3 runs 15 residues.

This chain joins TRBV5-4 and TRBJ2-1; 7 bases fit TRBD2. CDR3 length: 16 amino acids. V lost 2 bases, J lost 5 bases, and 10 bases stayed unmatched. Germline loops: CDR1 SGHNT, CDR2 YYREEE (reference sequence). CDR3 in amino acids: CASSFLVGGKHNEQFF. The CDR3 nucleotides are TGTGCCAGCAGCTTCCTGGTCGGGGGGAAACACAATGAGCAGTTCTTC.

This CDR3 is CASSLARFAGANVLTF. The DNA for the CDR3 is TGTGCCAGCAGCTTAGCCCGTTTTGCTGGGGCCAACGTCCTGACTTTC. The genes are TRBV7-8 and TRBJ2-6, with D unclear. V lost 0 bases to trimming and J lost 2 bases, with 8 bases between them. The CDR3 has 16 amino acids. The germline CDR1 and CDR2 sequences are SGHVS and FQNEAQ.

The CDR3 protein is CASRTGMAAGANVLTF. The DNA of the CDR3 is TGTGCCAGCAGGACAGGGATGGCGGCTGGGGCCAACGTCCTGACTTTC. The chain has TRBV6-6 and TRBJ2-6; 7 bases map to TRBD1. The CDR3 loop spans 16 amino acids. The germline gives CDR1 MNHNY, CDR2 SVGAGI (reference sequence). V lost 6 bases, J lost 2 bases, and 7 bases stayed unmatched.

This chain links TRBV6-6 with TRBJ1-6, with TRBD1 identical over 7 bases. With 0 bases clipped from V and 9 bases from J, the junction kept 5 bases outside the gene matches. The CDR3 has 15 residues. From germline, CDR1 is MNHNY and CDR2 SVGAGI (reference sequence). CDR3 amino acids: CASSYSQGVVSPLHF. The CDR3 nucleotides read TGTGCCAGCAGTTACTCCCAGGGGGTTGTTTCACCCCTCCACTTT.

The chain joins TRBV6-4 to TRBJ1-4; 7 bases fit TRBD1. V dropped 7 bases and J dropped 2; count of bases not matched to a gene: 7. The CDR3 contains 15 residues. The germline V gene has CDR1 MRHNA and CDR2 SNTAGT. The CDR3 loop is CASIMTGRTNEKLFF. The CDR3 DNA is TGTGCCAGCATTATGACAGGGCGGACTAATGAAAAACTGTTTTTT.

This clone was detected a few times. V usage is TRBV6-2 or TRBV6-3 and J usage is TRBJ1-1; D is undetermined. Germline V gene lookup returns CDR1 MNHEY and CDR2 SVGEGT. Trimming shortened V by 6 bases and J by 6 bases, and 14 bases separated the two germline ends. The CDR3 extends over 13 amino acids. The CDR3 sequence: CASSPGDKAEAFF. The CDR3 DNA reads TGTGCCAGCAGCCCCGGAGATAAAGCTGAAGCTTTCTTT.

This chain joins TRBV7-2 and TRBJ2-1; 9 nucleotides line up with TRBD1. The V gene end was trimmed by 0 bases and the J gene end by 8 bases; junction bases not matched to a gene: 8. Germline V gene data show CDR1 as SGHTA and CDR2 as FQGNSA. There are 16 residues in the CDR3. In DNA, the CDR3 is TGTGCCAGCAGCTTAGCGACCGGGACAGGGACCCATGAGCAGTTCTTC. Its protein is CASSLATGTGTHEQFF.

This rearrangement joins TRBV12-3 or TRBV12-4 to TRBJ2-3, with D tentatively TRBD2 (5 bases). This CDR3 region has 13 residues. V gave up 6 bases and J gave up 2 bases, with 9 bases separating them. The DNA for the CDR3 is TGTGCCAGCAGCATCCGGGACACAGATACGCAGTATTTT. This gives the protein CASSIRDTDTQYF.

This rearrangement joins TRBV11-2 to TRBJ1-1; 7 bases agree with TRBD1. Trimming removed 3 bases from V and 5 bases from J; junction bases left unmatched: 3. CDR1 and CDR2 from the germline V gene are SGHAT and FQNNGV. The CDR3 is 13 residues long. The DNA for the CDR3 is TGTGCCAGCAGCTTGGGACAGAGAACTGAAGCTTTCTTT. Translating gives CASSLGQRTEAFF.

The CDR3 loop is CASSLRGFQAFF. As DNA, the CDR3 is TGTGCCAGCAGCTTAAGGGGCTTCCAAGCTTTCTTT. The chain recombines TRBV13 with TRBJ1-1; D might be TRBD1 (5 bases). V was pared by 2 bases and J by 9 bases, with 10 bases between. CDR1 is PRHDT and CDR2 is FYEKMQ in the germline V gene (reference sequence). The CDR3 is made up of 12 amino acids.

The chain combines TRBV6-2 or TRBV6-3 with TRBJ2-1; 10 nucleotides agree with TRBD2. Germline lookup yields CDR1 MNHEY and CDR2 SVGEGT. The CDR3 consists of 15 residues. After removal of 5 bases from V and 3 bases from J, the junction contained 4 bases not matched to a gene. The CDR3 DNA sequence: TGTGCCAGCAGTCAAGCTAGCGGGGGCTACAATGAGCAGTTCTTC. Its translation is CASSQASGGYNEQFF.

The rearrangement uses TRBV15 and TRBJ2-3, with 13 bases lining up with TRBD2. After removal of 4 bases from V and 5 bases from J, the junction contained 6 bases not matched to a gene. The CDR3 has 16 amino acids. From germline, CDR1 is LNHNV and CDR2 YYDKDF (reference sequence). The CDR3 coding sequence is TGTGCCACCAGCAAAACTAGCGGGGGGGCAATAGATACGCAGTATTTT. It yields the protein CATSKTSGGAIDTQYF.

The chain has TRBV7-9 and TRBJ2-2, with a weak D call TRBD1 (6 bases). The V gene lost 0 bases and the J gene lost 5 bases, with 13 bases spanning the gap. Germline lookup yields CDR1 SEHNR and CDR2 FQNEAQ (reference sequence). The CDR3 loop spans 16 amino acids. The CDR3 spells CASSLAQGQGTGELFF. CDR3 nucleotides: TGTGCCAGCAGCTTAGCCCAGGGGCAGGGAACCGGGGAGCTGTTTTTT.

The chain employs TRBV10-2 and TRBJ2-3; D is perhaps TRBD1 (5 bases). Germline CDR1 and CDR2: WSHSY and SAAADI. The CDR3 has 14 residues. The ends were cut back, 4 bases at V and 2 bases at J, with 10 bases in the middle. CDR3 nucleotides: TGCGCCAGCAGTGCCCAGGGTACCACAGATACGCAGTATTTT. As protein: CASSAQGTTDTQYF.

The rearrangement links TRBV2 to TRBJ2-1; tentative D call: TRBD1 (5 bases). Trimming took off 2 bases at V and 0 bases at J, with 11 bases between the two ends. Per the germline V gene, CDR1 is SNHLY and CDR2 is FYNNEI. The CDR3 is 16 residues long. CDR3 protein: CASSEQGGSSYNEQFF. DNA of the CDR3: TGTGCCAGCAGTGAACAGGGCGGCAGCTCCTACAATGAGCAGTTCTTC.

This chain links TRBV5-1 with TRBJ2-7, with TRBD1 matching 8 bases. In germline, CDR1 is SGHRS, CDR2 YFSETQ. V trimming: 3 bases; J trimming: 3 bases; junction bases outside the gene matches: 8. The CDR3 extends over 15 amino acids. Written as DNA, the CDR3 is TGCGCCAGCAGCTCTGGACAGGGACGAGGCTACGAGCAGTACTTC. Translating it yields CASSSGQGRGYEQYF.

The chain recombines TRBV28 with TRBJ2-7, with D maybe TRBD2 (5 bases). Germline V CDR1 and CDR2: MDHEN, SYDVKM. CDR3 length: 12 residues. The V end lost 10 bases, the J end lost 7 bases, and 17 bases lay between the germline ends. CDR3 protein: CATRRPSGEQYF. CDR3 sequence (DNA): TGTGCCACCAGGAGGCCCTCCGGAGAGCAGTACTTC.

This sequence joins TRBV7-2 and TRBJ2-7; D not resolved. With 11 bases removed from V and 3 bases from J, the gap between germline ends came to 11 bases. This CDR3 contains 11 residues. Germline CDR1 is SGHTA and CDR2 is FQGNSA. CDR3 residues: CAADGFYEQYF. The CDR3 coding sequence is TGTGCCGCCGACGGGTTCTACGAGCAGTACTTC.

The chain is built from TRBV5-1 and TRBJ2-7; 9 nucleotides match TRBD2. The CDR3 has 15 residues. Germline assignment: CDR1 SGHRS and CDR2 YFSETQ. V shed 0 bases, J shed 8 bases, and the junction held 9 bases outside the gene matches. Here the CDR3 DNA reads TGCGCCAGCAGCTTGGAGCGGGGGGCGGTTAGCAAGCAGTACTTC. Translated, it gives CASSLERGAVSKQYF.

The chain combines TRBV27 with TRBJ2-7, with TRBD1 matching 8 bases. J lost 3 bases, V lost 4 bases, and 8 bases had no gene match. CDR3 length: 15 residues. Germline lookup yields CDR1 MNHEY and CDR2 SMNVEV (reference sequence). Here the CDR3 DNA reads TGTGCCAGCAGTTCAAGACAGGGGAGCCGCTACGAGCAGTACTTC. Residues: CASSSRQGSRYEQYF.

V is TRBV6-4 and J is TRBJ2-1; 11 bases are shared with TRBD2. The CDR3 covers 14 residues. The V segment lost 4 bases and the J segment 12 bases; nucleotides outside the gene matches: 8. Germline CDR1 is MRHNA and CDR2 is SNTAGT. CDR3 protein: CASSVDSGGAAQFF. The DNA for the CDR3 is TGTGCCAGCAGTGTTGATAGCGGGGGGGCGGCGCAGTTCTTC.